This TCR beta chain derives from a study of T cell responses to AZD1222 COVID-19 vaccine. V lost 3 bases, J lost 0 bases, and 9 bases lay in between. The CDR3 totals 14 residues. CDR1 and CDR2 from the germline V gene are DFQATT and SNEGSKA (reference sequence). This clone was recorded only once. Profiled with immunoSEQ multiplex PCR; TCRdb holds only in-frame clones, not every one. The sample includes some 170,000 clones, roughly nine tenths seen only once; the top ten take 1.6%. The sequencing here drew on peripheral blood, taken on day 0 of AZD1222 vaccination. The receptor's source is an adult in good health. The V gene is TRBV20-1, the J gene TRBJ1-5, with unresolved D. In DNA, the CDR3 is TGCAGTGCTAGTTACAGTAATAGCAATCAGCCCCAGCATTTT. It yields the protein CSASYSNSNQPQHF.